This record looks at one T cell receptor beta chain sequence and its context. The antigen is undetermined. The data derive from a study of vaccination and CD4 T cells after COVID-19. CDR1 and CDR2 (germline): SGHTA, FQGNSA. The CDR3 covers 15 residues. V lost 1 base and J 6 bases, leaving 10 bases between the germline ends. Stated treatment: approximately nine-day PBMC culture with coronavirus spike peptide pools or control peptides (ViraFEST assay). An Oncomine TCR Beta short-read assay was used to sequence the DNA from cultured CD4+ T cells. From the PCR reads, TCRdb called clonotypes with MiXCR, one entry per CDR3 protein. The table lists 20,000 or so distinct CDR3 sequences, 26% of them singletons, with roughly a tenth in the top ten.

This receptor was identified in a human donor with COVID-19. The sample consisted of cultured CD4+ T cells from blood. This rearrangement joins TRBV7-2 to TRBJ1-6; D is uncertain. The DNA of the CDR3 is TGTGCCAGCAGCTTAGTGCGTGGTTTTAATTCACCCCTCCACTTT. It codes for CASSLVRGFNSPLHF.